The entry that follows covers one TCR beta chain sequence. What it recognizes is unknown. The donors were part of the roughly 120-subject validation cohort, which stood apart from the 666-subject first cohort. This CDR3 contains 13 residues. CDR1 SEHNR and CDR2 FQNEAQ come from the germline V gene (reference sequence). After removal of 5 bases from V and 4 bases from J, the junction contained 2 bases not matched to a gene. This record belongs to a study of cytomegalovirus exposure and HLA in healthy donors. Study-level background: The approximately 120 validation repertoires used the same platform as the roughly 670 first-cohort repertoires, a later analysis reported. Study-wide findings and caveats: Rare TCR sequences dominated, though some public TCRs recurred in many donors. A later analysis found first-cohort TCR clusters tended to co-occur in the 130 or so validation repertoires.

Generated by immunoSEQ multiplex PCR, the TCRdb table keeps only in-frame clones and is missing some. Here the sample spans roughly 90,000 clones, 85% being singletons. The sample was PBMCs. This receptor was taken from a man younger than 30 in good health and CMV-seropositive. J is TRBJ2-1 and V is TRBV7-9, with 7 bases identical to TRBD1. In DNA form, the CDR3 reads TGTGCCAGCAGCACGGGACAGTACAATGAGCAGTTCTTC. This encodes CASSTGQYNEQFF.